The 23 T cell receptor beta chains below come from one sample, sequenced in a study of identifying expanded T cells in peripheral blood. Libraries were prepared by immunoSEQ multiplex PCR; TCRdb keeps only in-frame clonotypes and omits some of them. Among 45,000 to 65,000 clones listed, approximately 86% were seen once. The sequenced sample was blood. The receptors stem from a person aged 18 to 75 in good health.

The table lists this clone with a count of one. This rearrangement joins TRBV5-3 to TRBJ2-7; unclear D gene. TRBV5-3 falls under the ORF class, with uncertain function. The CDR3 sequence is 12 residues long. The ends were cut back, 4 bases at V and 3 bases at J, with 8 bases in the middle. CDR3 sequence: CARSLCRYEQYV. CDR3 nucleotide sequence: TGTGCCAGAAGCCTCTGCCGCTACGAGCAGTACGTC.

The V and J genes are TRBV6-1 and TRBJ2-7; D gene ambiguous. The germline V and J ends were trimmed by 10 bases and 4 bases, with 11 bases remaining between them. This CDR3 comprises 11 residues. Germline CDR1 is MNHNS and CDR2 is SASEGT. CDR3 protein: CATTPLYEQYF. The DNA for the CDR3 is TGTGCCACAACGCCGCTTTACGAGCAGTACTTC.

This sequence joins TRBV5-5 and TRBJ1-1, with D tentatively TRBD1 (6 bases). Germline-derived CDR1 and CDR2 are SGHKS and YYEKEE (reference sequence). This CDR3 region has 16 residues. The germline V and J ends were trimmed by 1 base and 6 bases, with 19 bases remaining between them. The CDR3 region has the DNA TGTGCCAGCAGCTTGATTCAGGGGTACGGAAAGCCTGAAGCTTTCTTT. Amino acids: CASSLIQGYGKPEAFF.

The chain carries TRBV30 and TRBJ1-1; TRBD1 agrees at 7 bases. CDR3 length: 12 residues. Looked up from germline, CDR1 is GTSNPN and CDR2 is SVGIG (reference sequence). V dropped 5 bases and J dropped 7; count of bases not matched to a gene: 7. This CDR3 reads CAWGQDGFEAFF. DNA for the CDR3: TGTGCCTGGGGACAGGATGGTTTTGAAGCTTTCTTT.

The chain employs TRBV6-5 and TRBJ2-7; the D is unclear. V was shortened by 7 bases and J by 8 bases, with 21 bases between the two germline ends. The CDR3 runs to 14 residues. Looked up from germline, CDR1 is MNHEY and CDR2 is SVGAGI. CDR3 amino acids: CASTNGLRQSQQYF. In DNA form, the CDR3 reads TGTGCCAGCACCAACGGGTTGAGGCAGTCCCAGCAGTACTTC.

In this sample, this clone turned up once. J is TRBJ2-3 and V is TRBV2, with 12 bases matching TRBD1. The V segment lost 6 bases and the J segment 7 bases; nucleotides outside the gene matches: 5. CDR3 length: 14 amino acids. In germline, CDR1 is SNHLY, CDR2 FYNNEI. CDR3 coding DNA: TGTGCCAGCAGGGGGACAGGGGGCATGTATACGCAGTATTTT. It specifies CASRGTGGMYTQYF.

The V and J genes are TRBV18 and TRBJ2-7, with 8 bases that match TRBD1. V gave up 2 bases and J gave up 2 bases; unmatched junction bases: 2. Per germline, CDR1 KGHSH and CDR2 LQKENI. The CDR3 spans 14 residues. CDR3 DNA sequence: TGTGCCAGCTCACCAACAGGGGGTGCCTACGAGCAGTACTTC. Translating gives CASSPTGGAYEQYF.

This clone was seen a handful of times. This chain links TRBV5-5 with TRBJ1-6; no clear D gene. V gave up 5 bases and J gave up 7 bases, with 13 bases separating them. The CDR3 totals 14 residues. Germline lookup yields CDR1 SGHKS and CDR2 YYEKEE (reference sequence). CDR3 amino acids: CASSNREKNSPLHF. CDR3 DNA sequence: TGTGCCAGCAGTAACAGAGAGAAGAATTCACCCCTCCACTTT.

The chain has TRBV6-1 and TRBJ1-3, with D possibly matching TRBD1 (5 bases). The CDR3 is made up of 16 amino acids. The V gene lost 6 bases and the J gene lost 0 bases, with 15 bases spanning the gap. Germline V CDR1 and CDR2: MNHNS, SASEGT. The CDR3 spells CASSETGASSGNTIYF. As DNA, the CDR3 is TGTGCCAGCAGCGAAACAGGCGCAAGCTCTGGAAACACCATATATTTT.

This rearrangement joins TRBV5-4 to TRBJ2-1; 9 nucleotides align to TRBD1. CDR3 length equals 16 residues. J gave up 1 base and V 4 bases, and 6 bases lay outside the gene matches. Germline V gene data show CDR1 as SGHNT and CDR2 as YYREEE (reference sequence). CDR3 loop: CASSSLGTGSYNEQFF. In DNA form, the CDR3 reads TGTGCCAGCAGCAGCCTCGGGACAGGGTCCTACAATGAGCAGTTCTTC.

The V gene is TRBV25-1, the J gene TRBJ2-3; possible D gene TRBD2, 6 bases. Trimming cost V 5 bases and J 2 bases, with 14 bases left between them. The CDR3 has 15 amino acids. Germline CDR1 and CDR2: MGHDK and SYGVNS. CDR3 sequence reads: CASSTAGTHTDTQYF. In nucleotides, the CDR3 is TGTGCCAGCAGTACCGCGGGAACACACACAGATACGCAGTATTTT.

This rearrangement joins TRBV2 to TRBJ1-1, with D perhaps matching TRBD1 (5 bases). V dropped 2 bases and J dropped 1 base, with 14 bases sitting between them. The CDR3 consists of 16 residues. Per germline, CDR1 SNHLY and CDR2 FYNNEI. In nucleotides, the CDR3 is TGTGCCAGCAGTGAAAGGGGTAGCGCAGAGAACACTGAAGCTTTCTTT. Protein product: CASSERGSAENTEAFF.

This chain joins TRBV19 and TRBJ2-7; no firm D call. CDR3 length: 14 amino acids. Germline CDR1 and CDR2: LNHDA and SQIVND (reference sequence). V was shortened by 5 bases and J by 0 bases, with 11 bases between the two germline ends. CDR3 in amino acids: CASSPEESSYEQYF. CDR3 DNA: TGTGCCAGTAGTCCAGAGGAAAGCTCCTACGAGCAGTACTTC.

This chain links TRBV5-8 with TRBJ1-5; tentatively, D is TRBD1 (6 bases). CDR1 and CDR2 (germline): SGHTS, YDEGEE. The CDR3 runs to 15 residues. With 4 bases removed from V and 0 bases from J, the gap between germline ends came to 11 bases. The CDR3 sequence: CASSTTGYSNQPQHF. CDR3 coding DNA: TGTGCCAGCAGCACCACAGGGTATAGCAATCAGCCCCAGCATTTT.

The gene calls are TRBV7-3 and TRBJ2-1; perhaps TRBD2 as D (5 bases). The CDR3 covers 14 residues. Germline V CDR1 and CDR2: SGHTA, FQGTGA. With 6 bases removed from V and 7 bases from J, the gap between germline ends came to 16 bases. The CDR3 DNA follows: TGTGCCAGCAGGAGGGATGTAAGCAGGAATGAGCAGTTCTTC. Residues: CASRRDVSRNEQFF.

This chain connects TRBV4-2 to TRBJ2-1; D is unclear. CDR3 size: 14 residues. Per germline, CDR1 LGHNA and CDR2 YNFKEQ. Trimming removed 1 base from V and 2 bases from J, with 6 bases in between. CDR3: CASSQANTYNEQFF. The DNA for the CDR3 is TGTGCCAGCAGCCAAGCGAACACCTACAATGAGCAGTTCTTC.

The chain uses TRBV30 and TRBJ2-3; 8 nucleotides align to TRBD2. The V segment lost 5 bases and the J segment 4 bases; nucleotides outside the gene matches: 14. The CDR3 runs 16 residues. The V gene's germline CDR1 is GTSNPN and CDR2 SVGIG (reference sequence). CDR3 DNA sequence: TGTGCCTGGGGCTCGTTGCGGGGGGCCCGGGCAGATACGCAGTATTTT. It yields the protein CAWGSLRGARADTQYF.

The V gene is TRBV27, the J gene TRBJ1-6; D unresolved. The V end was cut by 1 base, the J end by 11 bases, with 9 bases between. The CDR3 spans 13 residues. Germline CDR1 reads MNHEY; CDR2 reads SMNVEV (reference sequence). CDR3 protein: CASSLLQPAPLHF. CDR3 nucleotide sequence: TGTGCCAGCAGTTTATTACAGCCAGCACCCCTCCACTTT.

This clone was counted between two and nine times. The V gene is TRBV5-4, the J gene TRBJ2-2; TRBD1 agrees at 7 bases. The CDR3 consists of 15 residues. In germline, CDR1 is SGHNT, CDR2 YYREEE (reference sequence). The trim removed 0 bases at V and 6 bases at J, leaving 5 bases unmatched. The CDR3 DNA reads as TGTGCCAGCAGCTTGGAACGACAGGGTCCCGGGGAGCTGTTTTTT. Its protein is CASSLERQGPGELFF.

The V and J genes are TRBV7-9 and TRBJ1-2; D remains unclear. The V end lost 8 bases, the J end lost 0 bases, and 10 bases lay between the germline ends. The CDR3 extends over 13 amino acids. The germline V gene encodes CDR1 SEHNR and CDR2 FQNEAQ (reference sequence). The CDR3 sequence is CASSPGPNYGYTF. The CDR3 bases are TGTGCCAGCTCGCCAGGCCCTAACTATGGCTACACCTTC.

The chain links TRBV12-5 to TRBJ1-1, with D maybe TRBD1 (6 bases). This CDR3 comprises 17 residues. Between the trimmed V and J ends, which lost 2 bases and 4 bases, there was a span of 20 bases. Germline CDR1 is LGHNT and CDR2 is FRNRAP. The CDR3 nucleotides read TGTGCTAGTGGTTTGCGGGAAGGGGGAGTGGATGGCACTGAAGCTTTCTTT. Residues: CASGLREGGVDGTEAFF.

This clone was found many times. The chain employs TRBV2 and TRBJ1-5; TRBD1 agrees at 7 bases. This CDR3 spans 15 amino acids. Trimming removed 5 bases from V and 0 bases from J; junction bases left unmatched: 4. The germline gives CDR1 SNHLY, CDR2 FYNNEI. CDR3: CASSQQGNSNQPQHF. The CDR3 coding sequence is TGTGCCAGCAGTCAACAGGGGAATAGCAATCAGCCCCAGCATTTT.

The chain is built from TRBV14 and TRBJ2-5; 8 bases are a match to TRBD2. The CDR3 is 13 amino acids. CDR1 SGHDN and CDR2 FVKESK come from the germline V gene. Unmatched junction bases numbered 7, after V lost 4 bases and J lost 9 bases. CDR3 in amino acids: CASSPGGAGSQYF. DNA of the CDR3: TGTGCCAGCAGCCCCGGGGGGGCAGGGTCCCAGTACTTC.